Below are 12 T cell receptor beta chains sequenced from a single sample in a study of T cells in localized non-small cell lung cancer. Libraries were prepared by immunoSEQ multiplex PCR; TCRdb keeps only in-frame clonotypes and omits some of them. The sample yields approximately 35,000 clones, 91% seen once. Material: PBMCs, obtained before any cancer treatment. These receptors came from a man between 40 and 75 years old with stage II lung adenocarcinoma.

This chain's CDR3 is CASSTGGGELFF. In DNA, the CDR3 is TGTGCCAGCAGCACCGGAGGCGGGGAGCTGTTTTTT. This chain links TRBV6-4 with TRBJ2-2, with D tentatively TRBD2 (5 bases). The germline V and J ends were trimmed by 6 bases and 7 bases, with 9 bases remaining between them. This CDR3 spans 12 amino acids. Germline CDR1 reads MRHNA; CDR2 reads SNTAGT.

V and J are TRBV9 and TRBJ2-7, with 10 bases matching TRBD1. The germline CDR1 and CDR2 sequences are SGDLS and YYNGEE. Trimming took 4 bases from V and 6 from J; bases not matched to a gene: 10. The CDR3 covers 15 residues. In DNA form, the CDR3 reads TGTGCCAGCAGCCACCGACAGGGGGCTGGAGGCGAGCAGTACTTC. Residues: CASSHRQGAGGEQYF.

The rearrangement links TRBV18 to TRBJ2-3; D is uncertain. Germline V gene data show CDR1 as KGHSH and CDR2 as LQKENI. The CDR3 is made up of 12 amino acids. V was shortened by 4 bases and J by 2 bases, with 4 bases between the two germline ends. CDR3: CASSRTTDTQYF. CDR3 sequence (DNA): TGTGCCAGCTCACGGACCACAGATACGCAGTATTTT.

This clone was found once. The CDR3 reads CASSSLANEQFF. CDR3 coding DNA: TGTGCCAGCAGCTCACTAGCTAATGAGCAGTTCTTC. The rearrangement uses TRBV7-9 and TRBJ2-1; a possible D gene is TRBD2 (6 bases). The CDR3 has 12 residues. V lost 4 bases, J lost 7 bases, and 8 bases lay in between. The V gene's germline CDR1 is SEHNR and CDR2 FQNEAQ (reference sequence).

DNA for the CDR3: TGTGCCAGCAGCGTAGGACAGGGGGCAACTAATGAAAAACTGTTTTTT. Protein: CASSVGQGATNEKLFF. V gene TRBV9 combines with J gene TRBJ1-4; TRBD1 matches 9 bases. CDR3 length equals 16 residues. V dropped 0 bases and J dropped 0; count of bases not matched to a gene: 0. Germline loops: CDR1 SGDLS, CDR2 YYNGEE.

The chain combines TRBV19 with TRBJ1-5; D unresolved. The V and J ends lost 7 bases and 1 base respectively, with 14 bases between them. Per germline, CDR1 LNHDA and CDR2 SQIVND (reference sequence). The CDR3 has 15 residues. The CDR3: CASIPRDGSNQPQHF. The CDR3 DNA is TGTGCCAGTATCCCTCGCGACGGCAGCAATCAGCCCCAGCATTTT.

The chain is built from TRBV18 and TRBJ1-1; 12 nucleotides align to TRBD1. Unmatched junction bases numbered 8, after V lost 3 bases and J lost 3 bases. CDR1 is KGHSH and CDR2 is LQKENI in the germline V gene. The CDR3 consists of 17 residues. The DNA for the CDR3 is TGTGCCAGCTCACCTTTACCGGGACAGGGGGCGTACACTGAAGCTTTCTTT. Encoded protein: CASSPLPGQGAYTEAFF.

The chain uses TRBV30 and TRBJ2-7; TRBD2 is a possible D gene (6 bases). From germline, CDR1 is GTSNPN and CDR2 SVGIG (reference sequence). The V gene lost 0 bases and the J gene lost 3 bases, with 9 bases spanning the gap. This CDR3 is built from 13 residues. CDR3: CAWSVASVYEQYF. Here the CDR3 DNA reads TGTGCCTGGAGTGTCGCTAGCGTCTACGAGCAGTACTTC.

The V call is TRBV11-2, the J call TRBJ2-4; 9 nucleotides agree with TRBD1. Trimming at V came to 5 bases and at J to 8 bases, leaving 7 bases not matched to a gene. CDR1 SGHAT and CDR2 FQNNGV come from the germline V gene. The CDR3 runs to 14 residues. The CDR3, as DNA: TGTGCCAGCAGCCTTACAGGGGGCGAGGACATTCAGTACTTC. Translation gives CASSLTGGEDIQYF.

This clone appeared a few times. The chain uses TRBV7-9 and TRBJ1-2; unclear D gene. Between the trimmed V and J ends, which lost 5 bases and 7 bases, there was a span of 20 bases. The CDR3 covers 15 residues. In germline, CDR1 is SEHNR, CDR2 FQNEAQ (reference sequence). Here the CDR3 DNA reads TGTGCCAGCAGCCCTCCCTCTATCCGGGCGGGTGGCTACACCTTC. Its translation is CASSPPSIRAGGYTF.

This chain joins TRBV7-2 and TRBJ2-7; D gene unclear. CDR1 and CDR2 from the germline V gene are SGHTA and FQGNSA. V lost 5 bases and J lost 3, with 5 bases in between. The CDR3 runs 11 residues. CDR3 in amino acids: CASSPLYEQYF. The CDR3 DNA follows: TGTGCCAGCAGCCCCCTCTACGAGCAGTACTTC. The full variable domain, its missing parts supplied by reference TRBV7-2 and TRBJ2-7, is GAGVSQSPSNKVTEKGKDVELRCDPISGHTALYWYRQSLGQGLEFLIYFQGNSAPDKSGLPSDRFSAERTGGSVSTLTIQRTQQEDSAVYLCASSPLYEQYFGPGTRLTVT.

The chain links TRBV27 to TRBJ2-7; perhaps D is TRBD1 or TRBD2 (5 bases each). There are 18 residues in the CDR3. V lost 3 bases and J lost 2, with 23 bases in between. The germline V gene has CDR1 MNHEY and CDR2 SMNVEV (reference sequence). CDR3 amino acids: CASSFLGDGLPPPYEQYF. The DNA of the CDR3 is TGTGCCAGCAGTTTCCTCGGGGACGGACTTCCCCCTCCCTACGAGCAGTACTTC.